Presented here are 16 T cell receptor beta chains from one specimen sequenced in a study of blood T cell repertoires in COVID-19. TCRdb keeps only in-frame clones here, not all; method: immunoSEQ multiplex PCR. Among around 67,000 clones listed, around 82% were seen once. Specimen: peripheral blood. Receptors originate from a man at least 80 years old with active COVID-19.

This sequence joins TRBV5-1 and TRBJ1-2; 10 bases agree with TRBD1. This CDR3 has 15 residues. V lost 5 bases, J lost 8 bases, and 12 bases stayed unmatched. Germline CDR1 and CDR2: SGHRS and YFSETQ. For the CDR3, the DNA is TGCGCCAGCAGTCGCGACAGGGGGCCTGTAATAGGCTACACCTTC. Translated: CASSRDRGPVIGYTF. The complete variable domain, with remaining parts taken from reference TRBV5-1 and TRBJ1-2, reads KAGVTQTPRYLIKTRGQQVTLSCSPISGHRSVSWYQQTPGQGLQFLFEYFSETQRNKGNFPGRFSGRQFSNSRSEMNVSTLELGDSALYLCASSRDRGPVIGYTFGSGTRLTVV.

The rearrangement joins TRBV5-1 to TRBJ2-7; D possibly corresponds to TRBD2 (7 bases). V was trimmed by 7 bases and J by 4 bases, leaving 18 bases between them. The germline CDR1 and CDR2 sequences are SGHRS and YFSETQ. The CDR3 consists of 14 residues. CDR3 nucleotide sequence: TGCGCCAGCTACCTTGGGGGGGGCGAATACGAGCAGTACTTC. Translation: CASYLGGGEYEQYF.

The chain has TRBV14 and TRBJ2-2; 8 nucleotides line up with TRBD1. This CDR3 has 18 residues. With V trimmed by 6 bases and J by 2 bases, 14 bases remained unmatched. From germline, CDR1 is SGHDN and CDR2 FVKESK. CDR3 in DNA: TGTGCCAGCAGTGTTAGACAGGGGTACAACTCTAACACCGGGGAGCTGTTTTTT. Translation: CASSVRQGYNSNTGELFF. Combining the CDR3 with reference TRBV14 and TRBJ2-2 gives the whole variable domain EAGVTQFPSHSVIEKGQTVTLRCDPISGHDNLYWYRRVMGKEIKFLLHFVKESKQDESGMPNNRFLAERTGGTYSTLKVQPAELEDSGVYFCASSVRQGYNSNTGELFFGEGSRLTVL.

In this sample, this clone turned up a few times. The chain combines TRBV6-4 with TRBJ2-1; 8 bases align to TRBD2. V gave up 4 bases and J gave up 12 bases; unmatched junction bases: 17. This CDR3 has 16 amino acids. In germline, CDR1 is MRHNA, CDR2 SNTAGT. Here the CDR3 reads CASSARASGSRVGQFF. The CDR3 DNA reads TGTGCCAGCAGTGCTCGGGCTAGCGGGTCACGGGTTGGGCAGTTCTTC.

This clone has just one count. This sequence joins TRBV7-3 and TRBJ2-1, with 11 bases aligning to TRBD2. The CDR3 extends over 17 amino acids. V shed 2 bases and J 4 bases; nucleotides not matched to a gene: 7. The germline gives CDR1 SGHTA, CDR2 FQGTGA. This CDR3 reads CASSLGPRTSGYNEQFF. The CDR3 DNA reads TGTGCCAGCAGCTTAGGCCCGCGGACTAGCGGGTACAATGAGCAGTTCTTC.

This chain links TRBV7-2 with TRBJ2-5; a weak D match, TRBD2 (7 bases). V gave up 3 bases and J gave up 5 bases, with 13 bases separating them. Germline lookup yields CDR1 SGHTA and CDR2 FQGNSA. The CDR3 is made up of 14 amino acids. The chain's CDR3 is CASSFGGGRETQYF. The CDR3 nucleotides are TGTGCCAGCAGCTTTGGGGGGGGCCGGGAGACCCAGTACTTC. Variable domain in full (rest from reference TRBV7-2 and TRBJ2-5): GAGVSQSPSNKVTEKGKDVELRCDPISGHTALYWYRQSLGQGLEFLIYFQGNSAPDKSGLPSDRFSAERTGGSVSTLTIQRTQQEDSAVYLCASSFGGGRETQYFGPGTRLLVL.

In this sample, this clone turned up a few times. The chain joins TRBV6-2 or TRBV6-3 to TRBJ2-2; TRBD2 matches 10 bases. V trimming: 5 bases; J trimming: 5 bases; junction bases outside the gene matches: 5. CDR1 is MNHEY, CDR2 SVGEGT, per germline. CDR3 length equals 15 residues. The CDR3 DNA follows: TGTGCCAGCAGTCCGGGGACTAGCGTAACCGGGGAGCTGTTTTTT. This codes for CASSPGTSVTGELFF.

The chain recombines TRBV19 with TRBJ2-5, with D unclear. Trimming took off 2 bases at V and 1 base at J, with 5 bases between the two ends. Germline V gene lookup returns CDR1 LNHDA and CDR2 SQIVND (reference sequence). This CDR3 is 13 amino acids long. The CDR3 is CASSIYTQETQYF. DNA for the CDR3: TGTGCCAGTAGTATATACACCCAAGAGACCCAGTACTTC.

This clone turned up a few times. J is TRBJ1-4 and V is TRBV9; D uncertain. Germline V gene data show CDR1 as SGDLS and CDR2 as YYNGEE. With 4 bases removed from V and 8 bases from J, the gap between germline ends came to 24 bases. The CDR3 covers 17 residues. CDR3 sequence (DNA): TGTGCCAGCAGCCCCTGGAGGACGGACCCCCGAGGGGAAAAACTGTTTTTT. Translating it yields CASSPWRTDPRGEKLFF.

The chain joins TRBV5-1 to TRBJ2-7; 8 nucleotides agree with TRBD2. This CDR3 spans 14 amino acids. V lost 3 bases and J lost 1; bases outside the gene matches: 3. Germline V gives CDR1 SGHRS, CDR2 YFSETQ. CDR3 bases: TGCGCCAGCAGCTCCCGGGGGGGGTCCTACGAGCAGTACTTC. Translated, it gives CASSSRGGSYEQYF.

The chain uses TRBV5-5 and TRBJ2-1; tentatively, D is TRBD2 (5 bases). The CDR3 spans 15 residues. Germline loops: CDR1 SGHKS, CDR2 YYEKEE (reference sequence). Trimming removed 0 bases at V and 12 bases at J, with 19 bases between. CDR3 nucleotides: TGTGCCAGCAGCTTGGAGGTGATCCTGGGAGCAGGGCAGTTCTTC. Residues: CASSLEVILGAGQFF.

The chain is built from TRBV6-2 or TRBV6-3 and TRBJ2-3; 13 nucleotides align to TRBD2. V lost 4 bases, J lost 5 bases, and 6 bases stayed unmatched. Germline values: CDR1 MNHEY, CDR2 SVGEGT. The CDR3 spans 16 residues. The CDR3 nucleotides are TGTGCCAGCAGTTCTGGACTAGCGGGGGTCGGAGATACGCAGTATTTT. This encodes CASSSGLAGVGDTQYF.

The chain employs TRBV15 and TRBJ2-7, with 7 nucleotides matching TRBD1. Trimming took 5 bases from V and 3 from J; bases not matched to a gene: 7. The germline gives CDR1 LNHNV, CDR2 YYDKDF (reference sequence). CDR3 length equals 14 residues. CDR3 nucleotides: TGTGCCACCAGCCGCCCTGGACAGGTCTACGAGCAGTACTTC. Its translation: CATSRPGQVYEQYF.

By share, this clone ranks as medium-sized. The gene calls are TRBV4-1 and TRBJ1-6; D gene unclear. CDR1 and CDR2 from the germline V gene are MGHRA and YSYEKL. CDR3 size: 13 residues. V gave up 5 bases and J gave up 9 bases, with 11 bases separating them. CDR3 nucleotide sequence: TGCGCCAGCAGCTCCCCGGGGTTTTCACCCCTCCACTTT. Translating gives CASSSPGFSPLHF.

CDR3: CASSKMQGSGQPQHF. Here the CDR3 DNA reads TGTGCCAGCAGCAAGATGCAGGGGTCCGGGCAGCCCCAGCATTTT. The V call is TRBV7-8, the J call TRBJ1-5; weak D call: TRBD1 (6 bases). The germline gives CDR1 SGHVS, CDR2 FQNEAQ. This CDR3 has 15 residues. V was trimmed by 5 bases and J by 7 bases, leaving 18 bases between them.

The chain joins TRBV3-1 (or the pseudogene TRBV3-2) to TRBJ2-3; TRBD2 matches at 14 bases. This CDR3 has 19 amino acids. Germline V gene sequence: CDR1 LGHDT, CDR2 YNNKEL (reference sequence). The J segment lost 6 bases and the V segment lost 6 bases, leaving 17 bases of the junction unmatched. For the CDR3, the DNA is TGTGCCAGCAGACAGCAGGGGACTAGCGGGGGAGGTACGGGGGATACGCAGTATTTT. Amino acid sequence: CASRQQGTSGGGTGDTQYF.